The 27 T cell receptor beta chains below all came from one sample that was sequenced in a study of blood T cell repertoires in COVID-19. Clones were read by immunoSEQ multiplex PCR, and TCRdb kept only the in-frame ones, dropping some. The data show 130,000 to 150,000 clones, with around 90% seen just once and roughly 1.9% held by the top ten. Specimen: peripheral blood. The receptors were gathered from a man between 65 and 85 years old with acute or convalescent COVID-19.

The genes are TRBV2 and TRBJ2-7, with TRBD1 matching over 7 bases. Germline CDR1 is SNHLY and CDR2 is FYNNEI. The CDR3 runs to 13 residues. Trimming took 7 bases from V and 5 from J; bases not matched to a gene: 8. The CDR3 is CASNRQGLHEQYF. The CDR3 DNA reads as TGTGCCAGCAATAGACAGGGTTTACACGAGCAGTACTTC. Full variable domain (rest looked up from reference TRBV2 and TRBJ2-7): EPEVTQTPSHQVTQMGQEVILRCVPISNHLYFYWYRQILGQKVEFLVSFYNNEISEKSEIFDDQFSVERPDGSNFTLKIRSTKLEDSAMYFCASNRQGLHEQYFGPGTRLTVT.

This chain connects TRBV18 to TRBJ1-1, with TRBD1 identical over 10 bases. CDR1 KGHSH and CDR2 LQKENI come from the germline V gene. This CDR3 is built from 17 residues. The J segment lost 0 bases and the V segment lost 2 bases, leaving 6 bases of the junction unmatched. CDR3 sequence (DNA): TGTGCCAGCTCACCAGGGGACAGGGGACTAATGAACACTGAAGCTTTCTTT. Translated: CASSPGDRGLMNTEAFF.

The chain carries TRBV30 and TRBJ2-7; D remains ambiguous. The CDR3 runs to 15 residues. Trimming took off 2 bases at V and 2 bases at J, with 16 bases between the two ends. Germline V lookup: CDR1 GTSNPN, CDR2 SVGIG (reference sequence). CDR3 nucleotide sequence: TGTGCCTGGAGTCCGATCCGAGCGCCCGCCTACGAGCAGTACTTC. Translation: CAWSPIRAPAYEQYF.

The chain links TRBV9 to TRBJ2-5, with 8 bases fitting TRBD1. V shed 3 bases, J shed 7 bases, and the junction held 11 bases outside the gene matches. In germline, CDR1 is SGDLS, CDR2 YYNGEE. The CDR3 loop spans 15 amino acids. The CDR3 region has the DNA TGTGCCAGCAGCGGGCTACCGGGACAGGAGGGGACCCAGTACTTC. This encodes CASSGLPGQEGTQYF.

The CDR3 protein is CASSAQGKSEQYF. The DNA for the CDR3 is TGCGCCAGCAGCGCGCAGGGAAAAAGCGAGCAGTACTTC. J is TRBJ2-7 and V is TRBV10-2; D is possibly TRBD1 (5 bases). CDR1 is WSHSY, CDR2 SAAADI, per germline. The CDR3 length is 13 residues. V was shortened by 6 bases and J by 6 bases, with 15 bases between the two germline ends.

J is TRBJ2-1 and V is TRBV29-1; 7 nucleotides match TRBD1. This CDR3 has 15 amino acids. The germline gives CDR1 SQVTM, CDR2 ANQGSEA. V was pared by 7 bases and J by 7 bases, with 16 bases of the junction left unmatched. The CDR3 is CSAITYRGLRNEQFF. CDR3 DNA: TGCAGCGCTATAACTTACAGGGGCCTCAGGAATGAGCAGTTCTTC.

The chain joins TRBV24-1 to TRBJ1-2; 11 bases fit TRBD1. There are 14 residues in the CDR3. V was clipped by 0 bases and J by 8 bases; unmatched bases: 1. CDR1 is KGHDR, CDR2 SFDVKD, per germline. DNA of the CDR3: TGTGCCACCAGTGATTTGCGGACAGGGGGCGGCTACACCTTC. Translating gives CATSDLRTGGGYTF.

The V and J genes are TRBV6-5 and TRBJ2-3, with unresolved D. The CDR3 is 15 amino acids. CDR1 MNHEY and CDR2 SVGAGI come from the germline V gene. V lost 0 bases, J lost 4 bases, and 11 bases lay in between. The CDR3 loop is CASSYSIQIADTQYF. The DNA of the CDR3 is TGTGCCAGCAGTTACTCGATTCAGATCGCAGATACGCAGTATTTT.

This rearrangement joins TRBV5-1 to TRBJ2-1; D is perhaps TRBD1 (7 bases). The CDR3 covers 13 residues. CDR1 and CDR2 (germline): SGHRS, YFSETQ. V was clipped by 4 bases and J by 7 bases, with 12 bases between them. CDR3 sequence: CASSPEGANEQFF. The CDR3 nucleotides are TGCGCCAGCAGCCCGGAGGGGGCAAATGAGCAGTTCTTC.

This clone has only one observation. The chain uses TRBV6-6 and TRBJ2-1, with D perhaps matching TRBD1 (6 bases). The ends were cut back, 6 bases at V and 3 bases at J, with 6 bases in the middle. The V gene's germline CDR1 is MNHNY and CDR2 SVGAGI (reference sequence). The CDR3 is 12 residues long. The CDR3 DNA reads as TGTGCCAGCAGGGACAGCTACAATGAGCAGTTCTTC. Its translation: CASRDSYNEQFF.

V is TRBV19 and J is TRBJ2-3, with a tentative D call TRBD2 (6 bases). This CDR3 contains 12 residues. In germline, CDR1 is LNHDA, CDR2 SQIVND (reference sequence). In DNA, the CDR3 is TGTGGGTGGAGGGGAAGCACAGATACGCAGTATTTT. Its translation: CGWRGSTDTQYF.

The chain recombines TRBV20-1 with TRBJ2-1; no clear D. Trimming took 1 base from V and 9 from J, leaving 7 bases between them. This CDR3 is built from 11 residues. CDR1 is DFQATT and CDR2 is SNEGSKA in the germline V gene (reference sequence). CDR3 sequence (DNA): TGCAGTGCTAGAGTGCAGATTGAGCAGTTCTTC. Encoded protein: CSARVQIEQFF.

This clone was seen a few times. This chain uses TRBV5-1 with TRBJ1-4; 7 bases fit TRBD1. The CDR3 has 15 residues. The germline CDR1 and CDR2 sequences are SGHRS and YFSETQ. Unmatched junction bases numbered 7, after V lost 3 bases and J lost 5 bases. In DNA, the CDR3 is TGCGCCAGCAGCTGGGGACAGACATCGAATGAAAAACTGTTTTTT. This sequence encodes CASSWGQTSNEKLFF.

The chain couples TRBV19 to TRBJ1-1, with D unclear. Germline V CDR1 and CDR2: LNHDA, SQIVND (reference sequence). Trimming stripped 1 base from V and 1 base from J, with 7 bases between. This CDR3 is built from 14 residues. CDR3 loop: CASSIVTRNTEAFF. CDR3 coding DNA: TGTGCCAGTAGTATAGTTACAAGGAACACTGAAGCTTTCTTT.

The V gene is TRBV4-2, the J gene TRBJ2-4; D is unresolved. V shed 0 bases and J shed 1 base, with 10 bases lying between them. There are 16 residues in the CDR3. The germline V gene has CDR1 LGHNA and CDR2 YNFKEQ. The CDR3 is CASSQDLTSAKNIQYF. Written as DNA, the CDR3 is TGTGCCAGCAGCCAAGATCTTACGAGCGCCAAAAACATTCAGTACTTC.

The genes are TRBV27 and TRBJ1-6, with D tentatively TRBD1 (6 bases). V was pared by 3 bases and J by 6 bases, with 9 bases between. Per germline, CDR1 MNHEY and CDR2 SMNVEV (reference sequence). This CDR3 contains 14 residues. The CDR3 sequence is CASSFGDINSPLHF. Here the CDR3 DNA reads TGTGCCAGCAGTTTCGGGGACATTAATTCACCCCTCCACTTT.

This clone was picked up a small number of times. The genes are TRBV19 and TRBJ2-2; 8 nucleotides line up with TRBD2. J gave up 6 bases and V 10 bases, and 13 bases lay outside the gene matches. Germline V gives CDR1 LNHDA, CDR2 SQIVND (reference sequence). The CDR3 has 15 residues. The CDR3 DNA is TGTGCCACCACCCGAGGCGGCGGGAGGTCCGGGGAGCTGTTTTTT. It translates to CATTRGGGRSGELFF.

The chain combines TRBV19 with TRBJ1-5; D is undetermined. From germline, CDR1 is LNHDA and CDR2 SQIVND (reference sequence). The ends were cut back, 5 bases at V and 3 bases at J, with 8 bases in the middle. The CDR3 length is 13 residues. The CDR3 here is CASSLQFNQPQHF. In nucleotides, the CDR3 is TGTGCCAGTAGTTTGCAGTTCAATCAGCCCCAGCATTTT.

V gene TRBV18 combines with J gene TRBJ2-5; TRBD2 is a possible D gene (5 bases). The length of the CDR3 is 15 residues. The V gene's germline CDR1 is KGHSH and CDR2 LQKENI. V lost 1 base and J 5 bases, leaving 14 bases between the germline ends. CDR3 loop: CASSPRNGVMETQYF. CDR3 DNA sequence: TGTGCCAGCTCACCACGAAACGGGGTCATGGAGACCCAGTACTTC.

The rearrangement joins TRBV6-6 to TRBJ2-1; 10 nucleotides agree with TRBD2. The CDR3 totals 16 residues. Germline CDR1 and CDR2: MNHNY and SVGAGI (reference sequence). With V trimmed by 4 bases and J by 8 bases, 11 bases remained unmatched. CDR3 region: CASSSPAAGGVHEQFF. The CDR3 DNA follows: TGTGCCAGCAGTTCCCCCGCAGCGGGAGGGGTCCATGAGCAGTTCTTC.

The chain has TRBV6-5 and TRBJ1-2; D may be TRBD1 (6 bases). Trimming took off 6 bases at V and 3 bases at J, with 17 bases between the two ends. Per germline, CDR1 MNHEY and CDR2 SVGAGI. The CDR3 runs to 15 residues. CDR3 sequence: CASSDLGGAYYGYTF. The CDR3 DNA is TGTGCCAGCAGCGACTTGGGGGGGGCGTACTATGGCTACACCTTC.

The gene calls are TRBV6-2 or TRBV6-3 and TRBJ2-1; TRBD2 matches at 8 bases. The germline V gene encodes CDR1 MNHEY and CDR2 SVGEGT. V lost 5 bases and J lost 5; bases outside the gene matches: 11. There are 16 residues in the CDR3. The CDR3 DNA is TGTGCCAGCAGTCGTCAGACCGGGACTAGAAACAATGAGCAGTTCTTC. It specifies CASSRQTGTRNNEQFF.

V is TRBV6-2 or TRBV6-3 and J is TRBJ2-7, with no clear D. CDR1 is MNHEY and CDR2 is SVGEGT in the germline V gene. V lost 5 bases and J 4 bases, leaving 9 bases between the germline ends. This CDR3 comprises 12 residues. CDR3 bases: TGTGCCAGCAGTGGCCCAGTTTACGAGCAGTACTTC. This gives the protein CASSGPVYEQYF.

CDR3 DNA: TGTGCCAGCTTGACAGGGGGCGCCTCGAACTATGGCTACACCTTC. Translating it yields CASLTGGASNYGYTF. The chain employs TRBV6-5 and TRBJ1-2, with 10 bases matching TRBD1. V was clipped by 8 bases and J by 2 bases; unmatched bases: 8. The CDR3 length is 15 residues. Germline lookup yields CDR1 MNHEY and CDR2 SVGAGI.

This sequence joins TRBV30 and TRBJ1-5; D perhaps matches TRBD1 (5 bases). Germline V gene lookup returns CDR1 GTSNPN and CDR2 SVGIG (reference sequence). The CDR3 totals 14 residues. V was clipped by 2 bases and J by 2 bases, with 10 bases between them. CDR3 in amino acids: CAWSPKGGNQPQHF. CDR3 nucleotides: TGTGCCTGGAGTCCCAAAGGGGGCAATCAGCCCCAGCATTTT.

The genes are TRBV19 and TRBJ2-3, with 7 bases matching TRBD1. The CDR3 length is 16 residues. V shed 4 bases and J 2 bases; nucleotides not matched to a gene: 9. Germline CDR1 is LNHDA and CDR2 is SQIVND (reference sequence). CDR3 protein: CASSKSTGSNTDTQYF. The CDR3 nucleotides are TGTGCCAGTAGTAAGTCGACAGGGAGTAACACAGATACGCAGTATTTT.

The chain employs TRBV7-9 and TRBJ1-1, with D possibly TRBD1 on 6 matching bases. V was pared by 5 bases and J by 5 bases, with 21 bases between. The CDR3 covers 16 residues. Germline V gene sequence: CDR1 SEHNR, CDR2 FQNEAQ (reference sequence). The CDR3 loop is CASSPGQGRRTTEAFF. The CDR3 DNA sequence: TGTGCCAGCAGCCCCGGGCAGGGGCGTCGGACAACTGAAGCTTTCTTT.